This is a list of T cell receptor beta chains from one sample in a study of blood T cell repertoires in COVID-19. This table comes from immunoSEQ multiplex PCR, and its TCRdb copy is limited to in-frame clones, with some not included. The data hold some 190,000 clones, with around 84% observed a single time. The specimen sequenced was peripheral blood. The receptors stem from a human donor in a cohort sampled during active COVID-19. The CDR3 runs from the conserved cysteine through the conserved F or W. The D gene is left open where the match is weak. Size tells how often a clone was seen (once, few, many) or the class of an expanded clone, and some rows leave it out.

abundance	d_gene	v_gene	j_gene	CDR3aa	CDR3nt
.	TRBD2	TRBV7-9	TRBJ2-7	CASRGEGLAGPNEQYF	TGTGCCAGCAGAGGGGAGGGACTAGCGGGCCCCAACGAGCAGTACTTC
.	.	TRBV7-9	TRBJ2-1	CASSSGPIEQFF	TGTGCCAGCAGCTCCGGTCCCATTGAGCAGTTCTTC
once	TRBD1	TRBV11-3	TRBJ2-1	CASSSDRGPYEQFF	TGTGCCAGCAGCTCGGACAGGGGTCCCTATGAGCAGTTCTTC
.	.	TRBV30	TRBJ2-3	CAWRASTSTDTQYF	TGTGCCTGGAGAGCTAGCACTAGCACAGATACGCAGTATTTT
.	TRBD1	TRBV7-9	TRBJ2-5	CASSSDRALETQYF	TGTGCCAGCAGCTCCGACAGGGCTTTGGAGACCCAGTACTTC
.	TRBD1	TRBV12-3/TRBV12-4	TRBJ2-2	CASRVQGAGELFF	TGTGCCAGCAGGGTCCAGGGGGCCGGGGAGCTGTTTTTT
.	.	TRBV4-1	TRBJ1-1	CASSQDYGNTEAFF	TGCGCCAGCAGCCAAGACTATGGGAACACTGAAGCTTTCTTT
.	TRBD2	TRBV4-2	TRBJ2-2	CASSQGASGTGELFF	TGTGCCAGCAGCCAAGGGGCTAGCGGGACCGGGGAGCTGTTTTTT
.	TRBD1	TRBV24-1	TRBJ1-2	CAVEGRTGAFSGYTF	TGTGCCGTAGAGGGGAGGACAGGAGCCTTCTCTGGCTACACCTTC
.	.	TRBV4-1	TRBJ1-3	CASSQDLREPGNTIYF	TGCGCCAGCAGCCAAGATCTAAGAGAACCTGGAAACACCATATATTTT
.	TRBD2	TRBV2	TRBJ2-1	CASSELAGFYNEQFF	TGTGCCAGCAGTGAACTAGCGGGGTTTTACAATGAGCAGTTCTTC
.	.	TRBV21-1	TRBJ1-5	CASSKEVGRGNQPQHF	.
once	TRBD2	TRBV5-1	TRBJ2-1	CASSDTGTSGNEQFF	TGCGCCAGCAGCGACACCGGGACTAGCGGAAATGAGCAGTTCTTC
.	.	TRBV2	TRBJ1-2	CASRKIILPRSYGYTF	TGTGCCAGCAGGAAGATAATCCTTCCCCGGTCCTATGGCTACACCTTC
.	TRBD2	TRBV18	TRBJ2-3	CASSRLAGGTDTQYF	TGTGCCAGCTCACGGCTAGCGGGGGGAACAGATACGCAGTATTTT
.	.	TRBV2	TRBJ2-7	CASGGGSLPYEQYF	TGTGCCAGCGGGGGGGGCTCTTTACCCTACGAGCAGTACTTC
few	.	TRBV3-1/TRBV3-2	TRBJ2-2	CASSHLDGENTGELFF	TGTGCCAGCAGCCACCTCGACGGGGAGAACACCGGGGAGCTGTTTTTT
.	TRBD2	TRBV2	TRBJ2-5	CASSDRGLARETQYF	TGTGCCAGCAGTGACAGGGGACTAGCCAGGGAGACCCAGTACTTC
.	.	TRBV5-1	TRBJ2-7	CASSLRSNADYEQYF	TGCGCCAGCAGCTTGAGGAGCAACGCCGACTACGAGCAGTACTTC
.	TRBD1	TRBV3-1/TRBV3-2	TRBJ1-5	CASSHSGGDQPQHF	TGTGCCAGCAGCCATTCAGGGGGCGATCAGCCCCAGCATTTT
.	.	TRBV4-2	TRBJ2-1	CASSQFRDNNEQFF	TGTGCCAGCAGCCAATTTCGGGATAACAATGAGCAGTTCTTC
.	.	TRBV6-5	TRBJ2-1	CASSINRINEQFF	TGTGCCAGCAGTATCAACAGGATCAATGAGCAGTTCTTC
.	.	TRBV29-1	TRBJ2-2	CSVISLRNTGELFF	TGCAGCGTTATATCCCTGAGGAACACCGGGGAGCTGTTTTTT
.	TRBD1	TRBV3-1/TRBV3-2	TRBJ1-4	CASSQRGQGRDEKLFF	TGTGCCAGCAGCCAACGTGGACAGGGGAGGGATGAAAAACTGTTTTTT
.	.	TRBV5-4	TRBJ2-1	CASSLLAEQFF	TGTGCCAGCAGCTTGTTAGCGGAGCAGTTCTTC
.	TRBD1	TRBV6-5	TRBJ2-2	CASRTGNTGELFF	TGTGCCAGCCGGACAGGGAACACCGGGGAGCTGTTTTTT
.	.	TRBV2	TRBJ1-4	CAIASRPRGGEKLFF	TGTGCCATAGCCTCAAGACCCAGAGGAGGTGAAAAACTGTTTTTT
.	.	TRBV19	TRBJ2-5	CASSIEGRAYETQYF	TGTGCCAGTAGTATAGAAGGCAGGGCCTACGAGACCCAGTACTTC
.	TRBD2	TRBV3-1/TRBV3-2	TRBJ2-1	CASMSSGYNEQFF	TGTGCCAGCATGTCTAGCGGGTACAATGAGCAGTTCTTC
once	TRBD1	TRBV30	TRBJ1-4	CAWSVTGTGDGKLFF	TGTGCCTGGAGTGTTACCGGGACAGGGGATGGAAAACTGTTTTTT
many	.	TRBV6-5	TRBJ1-5	CASMKVEMGNQPQHF	TGTGCCAGCATGAAGGTGGAGATGGGCAATCAGCCCCAGCATTTT
.	.	TRBV20-1	TRBJ2-1	CSARGPREQFF	TGCAGTGCTAGAGGACCGCGGGAGCAGTTCTTC